Each of the 30 T cell receptor beta chains below was sequenced from the same sample in a study of cytomegalovirus exposure and HLA in healthy donors. Primers for the PCR totalled 60 Vbeta and 13 Jbeta. Profiling relied on immunoSEQ multiplex PCR, and the TCRdb table lists in-frame clones only, not all of them. The sample records about 150,000 clones, roughly two thirds being singletons. The sample was PBMCs. The receptors were sampled from a woman aged 18-35 years in good health and CMV-seropositive.

The rearrangement uses TRBV7-9 and TRBJ2-3, with unresolved D. The germline gives CDR1 SEHNR, CDR2 FQNEAQ (reference sequence). V was trimmed by 5 bases and J by 2 bases, leaving 14 bases between them. The CDR3 is 15 residues long. The CDR3: CASSHERFNTDTQYF. DNA for the CDR3: TGTGCCAGCAGCCATGAGCGTTTTAACACAGATACGCAGTATTTT.

J is TRBJ1-6 and V is TRBV5-4; D perhaps matches TRBD1 (5 bases). The V and J ends lost 7 bases and 0 bases respectively, with 20 bases between them. Germline V CDR1 and CDR2: SGHNT, YYREEE (reference sequence). This CDR3 comprises 18 residues. CDR3 nucleotide sequence: TGTGCCAGCCACCGTGTGCGGGGGGGGAGCTCCTATAATTCACCCCTCCACTTT. Its translation: CASHRVRGGSSYNSPLHF.

This clone was counted between two and nine times. The J gene is TRBJ2-3, the V gene TRBV2, with D maybe TRBD2 (6 bases). Deletions cut 7 bases from V and 2 bases from J, with 10 bases between. There are 13 residues in the CDR3. CDR1 and CDR2 from the germline V gene are SNHLY and FYNNEI. CDR3 DNA sequence: TGTGCCAGCATTCGACTAGTCACAGATACGCAGTATTTT. Translating gives CASIRLVTDTQYF. Using reference TRBV2 and TRBJ2-3 for the parts outside the CDR3, the full variable domain is EPEVTQTPSHQVTQMGQEVILRCVPISNHLYFYWYRQILGQKVEFLVSFYNNEISEKSEIFDDQFSVERPDGSNFTLKIRSTKLEDSAMYFCASIRLVTDTQYFGPGTRLTVL.

The rearrangement links TRBV5-1 to TRBJ1-3, with no clear D. The germline V gene encodes CDR1 SGHRS and CDR2 YFSETQ. Trimming took 0 bases from V and 0 from J, leaving 7 bases between them. CDR3 length: 15 amino acids. In DNA, the CDR3 is TGCGCCAGCAGCTTGGACGGGAGCTCTGGAAACACCATATATTTT. Translated: CASSLDGSSGNTIYF.

The V gene is TRBV9, the J gene TRBJ2-7; 7 positions match TRBD2. The CDR3 runs 15 residues. Trimming cost V 0 bases and J 2 bases; bases outside gene matches: 5. Germline CDR1 is SGDLS and CDR2 is YYNGEE. The CDR3 sequence: CASSVGGGVAYEQYF. CDR3 nucleotide sequence: TGTGCCAGCAGCGTAGGGGGAGGGGTGGCCTACGAGCAGTACTTC.

In this sample, this clone turned up a few times. The chain has TRBV7-8 and TRBJ1-5; no definite D call. The V end was cut by 5 bases, the J end by 4 bases, with 9 bases between. This CDR3 region has 13 residues. CDR1 is SGHVS and CDR2 is FQNEAQ in the germline V gene. The CDR3 sequence is CASSLDGNQPQHF. In DNA, the CDR3 is TGTGCCAGCAGCCTCGACGGGAATCAGCCCCAGCATTTT.

V is TRBV6-4 and J is TRBJ2-1; 7 bases are shared with TRBD1. Germline V gene lookup returns CDR1 MRHNA and CDR2 SNTAGT. The CDR3 spans 13 residues. Trimming at V came to 4 bases and at J to 6 bases, leaving 3 bases not matched to a gene. CDR3 sequence: CASSVGTANEQFF. In DNA, the CDR3 is TGTGCCAGCAGTGTTGGGACAGCCAATGAGCAGTTCTTC.

In its sample, this clone was seen a few times. The rearrangement joins TRBV27 to TRBJ1-1; D is undetermined. V lost 2 bases and J lost 5, with 9 bases in between. CDR3 size: 13 residues. The germline V gene has CDR1 MNHEY and CDR2 SMNVEV (reference sequence). This CDR3 reads CASSLNSGTEAFF. The CDR3 coding sequence is TGTGCCAGCAGTTTAAACAGTGGGACTGAAGCTTTCTTT.

This clone has a single count. The chain links TRBV4-1 to TRBJ1-1, with a possible D match to TRBD1 (5 bases). The V end was cut by 6 bases, the J end by 1 base, with 15 bases between. The germline V gene has CDR1 MGHRA and CDR2 YSYEKL. There are 15 residues in the CDR3. The CDR3 nucleotides are TGCGCCAGCAGTCAATGGGGCGGAGAGAACACTGAAGCTTTCTTT. It translates to CASSQWGGENTEAFF.

The chain couples TRBV9 to TRBJ2-1; maybe TRBD2 (6 bases). CDR3 length equals 13 residues. In germline, CDR1 is SGDLS, CDR2 YYNGEE. With 2 bases removed from V and 9 bases from J, the gap between germline ends came to 12 bases. DNA for the CDR3: TGTGCCAGCAGCGTCGGGACTTCGGGTGAGCAGTTCTTC. Amino acid sequence: CASSVGTSGEQFF.

The rearrangement joins TRBV4-3 to TRBJ2-7; tentative D call: TRBD2 (7 bases). The CDR3 has 15 amino acids. The V end lost 2 bases, the J end lost 3 bases, and 14 bases lay between the germline ends. The V gene's germline CDR1 is LGHNA and CDR2 YSLEER. Written as DNA, the CDR3 is TGCGCCAGCAGCCAAACCCAAGGGGGGGTCTACGAGCAGTACTTC. Its translation: CASSQTQGGVYEQYF.

This chain joins TRBV7-2 and TRBJ1-5; D is possibly TRBD1 (6 bases). V lost 6 bases, J lost 7 bases, and 16 bases lay in between. The CDR3 extends over 14 amino acids. The V gene's germline CDR1 is SGHTA and CDR2 FQGNSA. The CDR3 nucleotides are TGTGCCAGCAGTGAAACAGGGTTGGGACAGCCCCAGCATTTT. It specifies CASSETGLGQPQHF.

This clone showed up just once. The chain has TRBV19 and TRBJ1-5; a possible D gene is TRBD1 (5 bases). Germline V gene data show CDR1 as LNHDA and CDR2 as SQIVND (reference sequence). There are 19 residues in the CDR3. V was shortened by 3 bases and J by 1 base, with 22 bases between the two germline ends. The chain's CDR3 is CASSISVGASWGSNQPQHF. CDR3 nucleotide sequence: TGTGCCAGTAGTATTTCGGTTGGGGCGAGTTGGGGAAGCAATCAGCCCCAGCATTTT. The full variable domain, with the rest looked up from reference TRBV19 and TRBJ1-5, is DGGITQSPKYLFRKEGQNVTLSCEQNLNHDAMYWYRQDPGQGLRLIYYSQIVNDFQKGDIAEGYSVSREKKESFPLTVTSAQKNPTAFYLCASSISVGASWGSNQPQHFGDGTRLSIL.

This rearrangement joins TRBV7-3 to TRBJ2-1; D is ambiguous. Trimming left V 1 base short and J 7 bases short, with 5 bases between. Germline assignment: CDR1 SGHTA and CDR2 FQGTGA. The CDR3 spans 12 residues. The CDR3 DNA reads as TGTGCCAGCAGCTTAAACAGTAATGAGCAGTTCTTC. This sequence encodes CASSLNSNEQFF.

For the CDR3, the DNA is TGTGCCAGCAGTAGGGACAGGAATCAGCCCCAGCATTTT. Amino acid sequence: CASSRDRNQPQHF. The rearrangement joins TRBV28 to TRBJ1-5, with 8 bases identical to TRBD1. Germline trimming cut 5 bases from V and 4 bases from J; bases unmatched to any gene: 1. This CDR3 contains 13 residues. Germline CDR1 reads MDHEN; CDR2 reads SYDVKM.

The chain employs TRBV27 and TRBJ2-7; D is perhaps TRBD2 (6 bases). Trimming took off 5 bases at V and 3 bases at J, with 14 bases between the two ends. The CDR3 is 14 residues long. Germline CDR1 and CDR2: MNHEY and SMNVEV (reference sequence). The CDR3, as DNA: TGTGCCAGCAGTCCCGGACTGGGACTCTACGAGCAGTACTTC. Protein product: CASSPGLGLYEQYF.

The chain's CDR3 is CASSPGFYGYTF. The CDR3 DNA follows: TGTGCCAGCAGTCCAGGGTTCTATGGCTACACCTTC. The chain couples TRBV6-5 to TRBJ1-2, with D tentatively TRBD1 (5 bases). The CDR3 length is 12 residues. The V end lost 5 bases, the J end lost 4 bases, and 8 bases lay between the germline ends. Germline CDR1 reads MNHEY; CDR2 reads SVGAGI.

The chain has TRBV7-9 and TRBJ2-3; possible D gene TRBD2, 7 bases. The CDR3 is 15 amino acids. Germline CDR1 SEHNR, CDR2 FQNEAQ (reference sequence). V lost 3 bases and J lost 6, with 16 bases in between. CDR3 in DNA: TGTGCCAGCAGCTTCGGAGCGGCGGGGGCCGATACGCAGTATTTT. Protein product: CASSFGAAGADTQYF.

This clone was seen a single time. The J gene is TRBJ1-5, the V gene TRBV4-2; maybe TRBD1 (5 bases). The CDR3 is 17 residues long. Per the germline V gene, CDR1 is LGHNA and CDR2 is YNFKEQ. V lost 1 base and J 0 bases, leaving 13 bases between the germline ends. The CDR3 region is CASSQVDSPYSNQPQHF. CDR3 DNA: TGTGCCAGCAGCCAAGTAGACAGCCCTTATAGCAATCAGCCCCAGCATTTT.

The chain combines TRBV9 with TRBJ2-5, with 10 bases that match TRBD2. Looked up from germline, CDR1 is SGDLS and CDR2 is YYNGEE. After removal of 3 bases from V and 4 bases from J, the junction contained 6 bases not matched to a gene. The CDR3 loop spans 15 amino acids. This chain's CDR3 is CASSEGLALVETQYF. CDR3 DNA sequence: TGTGCCAGCAGCGAGGGACTAGCGTTAGTAGAGACCCAGTACTTC.

The V and J genes are TRBV9 and TRBJ2-2; possibly TRBD2 for D (5 bases). Germline CDR1 and CDR2: SGDLS and YYNGEE. The V end was cut by 0 bases, the J end by 5 bases, with 8 bases between. The CDR3 is made up of 14 amino acids. Here the CDR3 DNA reads TGTGCCAGCAGCGTAGACCTAGCAACCGGGGAGCTGTTTTTT. As protein: CASSVDLATGELFF.

The genes are TRBV5-6 and TRBJ2-5; TRBD2 agrees at 8 bases. Germline values: CDR1 SGHDT, CDR2 YYEEEE. The CDR3 is 16 residues long. Losses at the gene ends were 4 bases for V and 3 bases for J; bases not matched to a gene: 11. CDR3 loop: CASSRQTTGGEETQYF. The CDR3 bases are TGTGCCAGCAGCCGACAGACGACGGGGGGGGAAGAGACCCAGTACTTC.

The V and J genes are TRBV27 and TRBJ1-5; no reliable D call. The CDR3 runs to 13 residues. The germline V and J ends were trimmed by 3 bases and 7 bases, with 10 bases remaining between them. In germline, CDR1 is MNHEY, CDR2 SMNVEV (reference sequence). CDR3 bases: TGTGCCAGCAGTTTCGGGAAGTTGCAGCCCCAGCATTTT. Its protein is CASSFGKLQPQHF.

The V and J genes are TRBV18 and TRBJ2-1; tentative D call: TRBD1 (6 bases). The germline gives CDR1 KGHSH, CDR2 LQKENI. Trimming took 1 base from V and 4 from J, leaving 17 bases between them. CDR3 length equals 17 residues. DNA for the CDR3: TGTGCCAGCTCACCACGGGCACCAGGGGAATCTTACAATGAGCAGTTCTTC. Amino acids: CASSPRAPGESYNEQFF.

The chain has TRBV11-2 and TRBJ1-2; 7 bases agree with TRBD1. Trimming removed 5 bases from V and 4 bases from J; junction bases left unmatched: 10. CDR3 size: 15 residues. CDR1 and CDR2 from the germline V gene are SGHAT and FQNNGV. CDR3: CASSELTGLSYGYTF. The DNA for the CDR3 is TGTGCCAGCAGCGAACTGACAGGGTTAAGCTATGGCTACACCTTC. Supplemented by reference TRBV11-2 and TRBJ1-2, the full variable domain reads EAGVAQSPRYKIIEKRQSVAFWCNPISGHATLYWYQQILGQGPKLLIQFQNNGVVDDSQLPKDRFSAERLKGVDSTLKIQPAKLEDSAVYLCASSELTGLSYGYTFGSGTRLTVV.

CDR3 DNA: TGTGCCAGCAGCAAAGAAGGGACAATTCCCTACGAGCAGTACTTC. Its protein is CASSKEGTIPYEQYF. The rearrangement uses TRBV21-1 and TRBJ2-7; the table names TRBD1, a call not compared with the DNA. TRBV21-1 is marked as a pseudogene. The CDR3 length is 15 residues.

This clone has more than one count but fewer than ten. This sequence joins TRBV11-2 and TRBJ1-6; D gene ambiguous. The germline CDR1 and CDR2 sequences are SGHAT and FQNNGV. The CDR3 sequence is 16 residues long. V was clipped by 2 bases and J by 0 bases, with 8 bases between them. The CDR3 nucleotides are TGTGCCAGCAGCTTATGGGAGGGCTCCTATAATTCACCCCTCCACTTT. It specifies CASSLWEGSYNSPLHF.

J is TRBJ1-1 and V is TRBV19; D call uncertain. V lost 4 bases to trimming and J lost 3 bases, with 9 bases between them. Germline CDR1 and CDR2: LNHDA and SQIVND (reference sequence). The CDR3 sequence is 13 residues long. The CDR3 protein is CASSNRAYTEAFF. Here the CDR3 DNA reads TGTGCCAGTAGTAACCGAGCATACACTGAAGCTTTCTTT.

V and J are TRBV5-1 and TRBJ2-7, with D tentatively TRBD1 (5 bases). The CDR3 totals 14 residues. V was trimmed by 4 bases and J by 2 bases, leaving 13 bases between them. Germline CDR1 is SGHRS and CDR2 is YFSETQ. The CDR3 DNA reads TGCGCCAGCAGCCAGCAGGGTCTTGCCTACGAGCAGTACTTC. It is translated as CASSQQGLAYEQYF. Full variable domain (outside the CDR3, taken from reference TRBV5-1 and TRBJ2-7): KAGVTQTPRYLIKTRGQQVTLSCSPISGHRSVSWYQQTPGQGLQFLFEYFSETQRNKGNFPGRFSGRQFSNSRSEMNVSTLELGDSALYLCASSQQGLAYEQYFGPGTRLTVT.

In its sample, this clone was seen once. Sequence at one end of the junction differs from germline and may be a read error. The rearrangement links TRBV7-9 to TRBJ2-4; 9 nucleotides align to TRBD1. The CDR3 is 16 amino acids. CDR1 SEHNR and CDR2 FQNEAQ come from the germline V gene (reference sequence). CDR3 in DNA: TGTTCCAGCAGCTCAGGACAGGGGCTAGCCAAAAACATTCAGTACTTC. This gives the protein CSSSSGQGLAKNIQYF.